This is a list of T cell receptor beta chains from one sample in a study of blood T cell repertoires in COVID-19. Sequencing used immunoSEQ multiplex PCR; TCRdb keeps in-frame clones, though not all of them. The data hold about 210,000 clones, with around 92% observed a single time. The specimen was peripheral blood. The source is a man aged 25 to 40 with acute or convalescent COVID-19. The CDR3 runs from the conserved cysteine through the conserved F or W. D genes are given only for firm matches. Expanded clones get a size class; other rows say once, few or many, or leave the size out.

TRBJ1-2	TRBV6-5	-	-	TGTGCCAGCAGTACAGGGTTGCAAGGCTACACCTTC	CASSTGLQGYTF
TRBJ2-2	TRBV2	-	-	TGTGCCAGCAGTCCAACGGGACTTAGGACCGGGGAGCTGTTTTTT	CASSPTGLRTGELFF
TRBJ1-4	TRBV28	-	TRBD1	TGTGCCAGTGGGGCAGGGGGCGATGAAAAACTGTTTTTT	CASGAGGDEKLFF
TRBJ1-6	TRBV30	-	-	TGTGCCTGGAGGGTCCCCCCTACGAACCCCTATTCACCCCTCCACTTT	CAWRVPPTNPYSPLHF
TRBJ2-4	TRBV28	-	TRBD1	TGTGCCAGCAGTTCCTCAGGACAGGGTTCGGACATTCAGTACTTC	CASSSSGQGSDIQYF
TRBJ2-7	TRBV19	-	TRBD2	TGTGCCAGTAAAAGGGGTTTAGCGGGGCGGTACGAGCAGTACTTC	CASKRGLAGRYEQYF
TRBJ2-7	TRBV13	-	-	TGTGCCAGCAGCCTGACTGGGGGGAGGTCCTACGAGCAGTACTTC	CASSLTGGRSYEQYF
TRBJ1-1	TRBV2	-	TRBD1	TGTGCCAGCACCAGACAGGGGGCGCGGGGGAACACTGAAGCTTTCTTT	CASTRQGARGNTEAFF
TRBJ2-3	TRBV23-1	-	TRBD2	TGCGCCAGCGCCCGCGAACTAGCGGGAGTACGGGATACGCAGTATTTT	CASARELAGVRDTQYF
TRBJ2-1	TRBV2	-	TRBD2	TGTGCCAGCAGTGATCGGAGCGGGAGGGCCGAGGAGCAGTTCTTC	CASSDRSGRAEEQFF
TRBJ1-2	TRBV5-4	-	TRBD1	TGTGCCAGCAGCCAAGACAGGGGTGGCTACACCTTC	CASSQDRGGYTF
TRBJ2-3	TRBV7-8	-	-	TGTGCCAGCAGCACCCCTGGGGACCCCGGGACTGACAACCCTAGCACAGATACGCAGTATTTT	CASSTPGDPGTDNPSTDTQYF
TRBJ1-1	TRBV3-1/TRBV3-2	-	TRBD1	TGTGCCAGCAGCCAAGCAGGGGGGAACACTGAAGCTTTCTTT	CASSQAGGNTEAFF
TRBJ2-2	TRBV7-2	-	TRBD1	TGTGCCAGCAGCCGCAGGACAGGACACACCGGGGAGCTGTTTTTT	CASSRRTGHTGELFF
TRBJ1-4	TRBV4-1	-	-	TGCGCCAGCAGCCAAGCAACTAGGGAGGAAAAACTGTTTTTT	CASSQATREEKLFF
TRBJ1-3	TRBV6-5	-	-	TGTGCCAGCAGTCTCACCTACTCTGGAAACACCATATATTTT	CASSLTYSGNTIYF
TRBJ2-7	TRBV28	-	TRBD1	TGTGCCAGCACTCGGAGTCCGGGACAGAACTACGAGCAGTACTTC	CASTRSPGQNYEQYF
TRBJ2-2	TRBV2	-	TRBD1	TGTGCCAGCCAGACCAACAGGGGTAGGACCGGGGAGCTGTTTTTT	CASQTNRGRTGELFF
TRBJ2-5	TRBV5-4	-	TRBD2	TGTGCCAGCAGCCCGGGACTAGCGGGAGCAGGAGAGACCCAGTACTTC	CASSPGLAGAGETQYF
TRBJ1-2	TRBV11-2	-	-	TGTGCCAGCGTTGGGGCGCTTGATGGCTACACCTTC	CASVGALDGYTF
TRBJ2-7	TRBV15	-	-	TGTGCCACCAGTCGATACGGACAGACCTACGAGCAGTACTTC	CATSRYGQTYEQYF
TRBJ2-3	TRBV5-5	-	-	TGTGCCAGCAGCTTCGATGTGAGGAATACGCAGTATTTT	CASSFDVRNTQYF
TRBJ1-1	TRBV28	-	TRBD1	TGTGCCAGCAGCCCAACAGGGGGATACACTGAAGCTTTCTTT	CASSPTGGYTEAFF
TRBJ2-7	TRBV27	-	-	TGTGCCAGTCTTTCCGGGAGATCCCCCTACGAGCAGTACTTC	CASLSGRSPYEQYF
TRBJ1-1	TRBV28	once	-	TGTGCCAGCAGTTTGGTGGCAGGAGAAGCTTTCTTT	CASSLVAGEAFF
TRBJ2-7	TRBV19	-	-	TGTGCCAGTAGTGACAGCTTTCGGAGCTCCTACGAGCAGTACTTC	CASSDSFRSSYEQYF
TRBJ2-6	TRBV30	-	-	TGTGCCTGGAGTGTAAAGCGGGTCGGGAACGTCCTGACTTTC	CAWSVKRVGNVLTF
TRBJ1-5	TRBV7-9	-	-	TGTGCCAGCAGCTTAGTATTGGCAGGGTTTAGCAATCAGCCCCAGCATTTT	CASSLVLAGFSNQPQHF
TRBJ2-1	TRBV14	-	-	TGTGCCAGCAGCCAAGATCGGGTCGCCAATGAGCAGTTCTTC	CASSQDRVANEQFF
TRBJ2-2	TRBV13	-	TRBD2	TGTGCCAGCAGCTTACATAGACTAGCGGGATCCACCGGGGAGCTGTTTTTT	CASSLHRLAGSTGELFF
TRBJ1-2	TRBV9	-	TRBD1	TGTGCCAGCAGCGTACTTCTAGGGACAGGGATCACCTTC	CASSVLLGTGITF
TRBJ2-1	TRBV3-1/TRBV3-2	-	TRBD2	TGTGCCAGCAGCCAAGGACTAGCGGTTAATGAGCAGTTCTTC	CASSQGLAVNEQFF
TRBJ2-4	TRBV5-4	-	-	TGTGCCAGCAGCTTGGACAGGGGAGGAAACATTCAGTACTTC	CASSLDRGGNIQYF
TRBJ2-7	TRBV28	few	TRBD1	TGTGCCAGCAGTACCGGGACAGGGGTGGACGAGCAGTACTTC	CASSTGTGVDEQYF
TRBJ2-1	TRBV19	-	-	TGTGCCAGTAGTATAGGCAGGGTCGGTGAGCAGTTCTTC	CASSIGRVGEQFF
TRBJ2-5	TRBV12-3/TRBV12-4	-	-	TGTGCCAGCAGTTCCGGGACTCAAGAGACCCAGTACTTC	CASSSGTQETQYF
TRBJ2-7	TRBV7-3	once	TRBD2	TGTGCCAGCAGCTTCGGGGGGTCGTACGAGCAGTACTTC	CASSFGGSYEQYF
TRBJ1-2	TRBV12-5	once	-	TGTGCTACTTCGGAGGGCCCAGCTGGGGGCTACACCTTC	CATSEGPAGGYTF
TRBJ2-7	TRBV3-1/TRBV3-2	-	-	TGTGCCAGCAACTCAGCCAGGGGAGCAGACGAGCAGTACTTC	CASNSARGADEQYF
TRBJ1-2	TRBV7-9	once	-	TGTGCCAGCAGCTTACCTTCCTCTGGCTACACCTTC	CASSLPSSGYTF
TRBJ1-6	TRBV5-8	-	-	TGTGCCAGCAGCCGAAGGAGAGATAATTCACCCCTCCACTTT	CASSRRRDNSPLHF
TRBJ2-1	TRBV5-1	once	-	TGCGCCAGCAGCATAGTCCAGGGCAATGAGCAGTTCTTC	CASSIVQGNEQFF
TRBJ1-2	TRBV6-1	-	-	TGTGCCAGCAGTGAACGGGGATCCTATGGCTACACCTTC	CASSERGSYGYTF
TRBJ1-5	TRBV7-9	once	TRBD1	TGTGCCAGCAGCTTAGGACAGGGCAGGCCCCAGCATTTT	CASSLGQGRPQHF
TRBJ2-5	TRBV30	-	TRBD2	TGTGCCTGGGCACTAGCGGGGGGGCCCGGGACCCAGTACTTC	CAWALAGGPGTQYF
TRBJ1-2	TRBV30	-	-	TGTGCCTGGAGTGTACAGTACCCAAGCTATAGTGGCTACACCTTC	CAWSVQYPSYSGYTF
TRBJ2-5	TRBV3-1/TRBV3-2	-	-	TGTGCCAGCAGCCAAGATGTTAGGACCCAGTACTTC	CASSQDVRTQYF
TRBJ2-1	TRBV11-2	-	TRBD2	TGTGCCAGCAGCTTCAGACTAGCGGGAGGCAATGAGCAGTTCTTC	CASSFRLAGGNEQFF
TRBJ1-1	TRBV18	-	TRBD1	TGTGCCAGCTCACTGGACAGGGCGGGGATTGAAGCTTTCTTT	CASSLDRAGIEAFF
TRBJ2-4	TRBV5-4	-	TRBD1	TGTGCCAGCAGCCCAAGTACTACAGGGGCGGACATTCAGTACTTC	CASSPSTTGADIQYF
TRBJ2-3	TRBV30	-	-	TGTGCCTGGAGTGTCGGGACAGATACGCAGTATTTT	CAWSVGTDTQYF
TRBJ1-4	TRBV28	-	TRBD1	TGTGCCAGCATCTCGGGACAGCAAGAAAAACTGTTTTTT	CASISGQQEKLFF
TRBJ2-3	TRBV4-1	-	TRBD2	TGCGCCAGCAGCCAAGAGACTAGCGGGGGGGCCGCAGATACGCAGTATTTT	CASSQETSGGAADTQYF
TRBJ2-3	TRBV28	-	TRBD2	TGTGCCAGCAGTCCTATAGGGCGGGGGGGCCGTACAGATACGCAGTATTTT	CASSPIGRGGRTDTQYF
TRBJ2-2	TRBV9	-	-	TGTGCCAGCAGCGCCCCTAGGGACTCAAGAACCGGGGAGCTGTTTTTT	CASSAPRDSRTGELFF